This TCR beta chain was recorded in a study of cytomegalovirus exposure and HLA in healthy donors. V was pared by 6 bases and J by 6 bases, with 7 bases of the junction left unmatched. Germline CDR1 is LNHDA and CDR2 is SQIVND (reference sequence). The CDR3 consists of 15 residues. The PCR used 60 Vbeta and 13 Jbeta primers. The table came from immunoSEQ multiplex PCR; TCRdb's copy has only in-frame clones and leaves some out. The sample consists of 140,000 or so clones, 88% of them appearing once. The chain carries TRBV19 and TRBJ2-3, with 12 bases lining up with TRBD2. This clonotype originated in a woman in her thirties or forties in good health and CMV-seronegative. Sequenced sample: PBMCs. CDR3 in amino acids: CASRETSGSLDTQYF. CDR3 DNA: TGTGCCAGTAGGGAGACTAGCGGGAGTTTGGATACGCAGTATTTT.